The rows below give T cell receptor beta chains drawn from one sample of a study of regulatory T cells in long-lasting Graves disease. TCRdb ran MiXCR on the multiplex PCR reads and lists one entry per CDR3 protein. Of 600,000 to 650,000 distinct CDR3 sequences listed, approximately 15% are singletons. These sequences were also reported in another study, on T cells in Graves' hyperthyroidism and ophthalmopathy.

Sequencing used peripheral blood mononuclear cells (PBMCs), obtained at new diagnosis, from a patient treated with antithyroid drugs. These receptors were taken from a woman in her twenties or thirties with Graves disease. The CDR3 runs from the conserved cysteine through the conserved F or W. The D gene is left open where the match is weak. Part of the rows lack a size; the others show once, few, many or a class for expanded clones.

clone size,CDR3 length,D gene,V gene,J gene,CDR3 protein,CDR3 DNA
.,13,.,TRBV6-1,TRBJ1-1,CASAKTENTEAFF,TGTGCCAGCGCAAAGACAGAGAACACTGAAGCTTTCTTT
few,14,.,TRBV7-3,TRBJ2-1,CASSFSGPNNEQFF,TGTGCCAGCAGCTTCAGTGGCCCAAACAATGAGCAGTTCTTC
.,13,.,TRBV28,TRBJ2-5,CASGFEALEAQYF,TGTGCCAGCGGTTTTGAGGCTTTGGAGGCCCAGTACTTC
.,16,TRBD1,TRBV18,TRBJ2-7,CASSGVYGQGLDEQYF,TGTGCCAGCTCAGGGGTCTATGGACAGGGCCTGGACGAGCAGTACTTC
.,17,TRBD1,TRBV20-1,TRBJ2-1,CSARDGQGANSYNEQFF,TGCAGTGCTAGAGATGGGCAGGGGGCCAACTCCTACAATGAGCAGTTCTTC
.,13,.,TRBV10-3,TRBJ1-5,CAISRTQDQPQHF,TGTGCCATCAGCCGGACCCAGGATCAGCCCCAGCATTTT
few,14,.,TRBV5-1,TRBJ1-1,CASSLSYGAPEAFF,TGCGCCAGCAGCTTGTCGTACGGAGCACCTGAAGCTTTCTTT
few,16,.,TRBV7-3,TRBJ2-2,CASSFQGLANTGELFF,TGTGCCAGCAGCTTTCAGGGTCTCGCGAACACCGGGGAGCTGTTTTTT
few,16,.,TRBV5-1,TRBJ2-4,CASSEGENLAKNIQYF,TGCGCCAGCAGCGAGGGGGAGAATCTAGCCAAAAACATTCAGTACTTC
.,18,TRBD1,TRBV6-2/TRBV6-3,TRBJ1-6,CASSWRTGKSSYNSPLHF,TGTGCCAGCAGCTGGAGGACAGGGAAGAGTTCCTATAATTCACCCCTCCACTTT
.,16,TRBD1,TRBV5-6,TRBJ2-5,CASSPGTGQGLETQYF,TGTGCCAGCAGCCCGGGGACGGGACAGGGACTAGAGACCCAGTACTTC
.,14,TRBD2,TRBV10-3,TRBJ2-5,CAISESGREETQYF,TGTGCCATCAGTGAGTCTGGGAGGGAAGAGACCCAGTACTTC
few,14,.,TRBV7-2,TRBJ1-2,CASSTAQGYYGYTF,TGTGCCAGCAGCACCGCACAGGGTTACTATGGCTACACCTTC
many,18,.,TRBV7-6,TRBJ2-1,CASSLGVGGTSSYNEQFF,TGTGCCAGCAGCTTGGGAGTTGGGGGGACCAGCTCCTACAATGAGCAGTTCTTC
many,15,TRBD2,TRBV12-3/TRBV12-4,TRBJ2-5,CASSHTGTSKETQYF,TGTGCCAGCAGTCACACCGGGACTAGCAAAGAGACCCAGTACTTC
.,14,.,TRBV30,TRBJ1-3,CAWKRQSSGNTIYF,TGTGCCTGGAAAAGACAGTCCTCTGGAAACACCATATATTTT
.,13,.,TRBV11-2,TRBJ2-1,CASSLSSVNEQFF,TGTGCCAGCAGTCTCTCTAGCGTAAATGAGCAGTTCTTC
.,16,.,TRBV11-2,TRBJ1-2,CASSLDPPPGAYGYTF,TGTGCCAGCAGCTTAGATCCCCCCCCGGGGGCCTATGGCTACACCTTC
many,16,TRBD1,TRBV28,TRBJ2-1,CASSLSGTGTRVAQFF,TGTGCCAGCAGTCTGTCCGGGACAGGGACCCGGGTAGCGCAGTTCTTC
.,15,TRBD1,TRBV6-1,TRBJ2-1,CASYTSRGQGNEQFF,TGTGCCAGCTACACCAGCAGGGGGCAAGGAAATGAGCAGTTCTTC
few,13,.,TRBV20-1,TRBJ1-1,CSAIGQMNTEAFF,TGCAGTGCTATAGGGCAGATGAACACTGAAGCTTTCTTT
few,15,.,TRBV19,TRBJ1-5,CASHNVGGGNQPQHF,TGTGCCAGTCATAACGTGGGGGGAGGCAATCAGCCCCAGCATTTT